The 27 T cell receptor beta chains in this list originate from one sample, sequenced in a study of CD8 T cells in ankylosing spondylitis. TCRdb called the 5' RACE reads again in MiXCR, with one record for every CDR3 protein. The data show a few hundred thousand distinct CDR3 sequences, about 10% seen once. Sequenced sample: blood, either unsorted or a sorted T cell fraction (not recorded which). The source is a male donor with ankylosing spondylitis or in good health (not recorded which).

The rearrangement joins TRBV7-8 to TRBJ2-5, with 9 nucleotides matching TRBD1. The V and J ends lost 5 bases and 7 bases, in that order; junction bases with no gene match: 14. The V gene's germline CDR1 is SGHVS and CDR2 FQNEAQ. The CDR3 contains 16 residues. This CDR3 reads CASSTGVGQGLRTQYF. CDR3 nucleotides: TGTGCCAGCAGCACAGGGGTAGGACAGGGGTTGAGGACCCAGTACTTC.

Many counts were recorded for this clonotype. The chain has TRBV5-1 and TRBJ2-5; a weak D match, TRBD2 (6 bases). The length of the CDR3 is 16 residues. Germline lookup yields CDR1 SGHRS and CDR2 YFSETQ. V was shortened by 2 bases and J by 6 bases, with 20 bases between the two germline ends. CDR3 nucleotides: TGCGCCAGCAGCTTAGCTGGGTCGTCCGCGGGAAAGACCCAGTACTTC. Its protein product is CASSLAGSSAGKTQYF.

In its sample, this clonotype was seen many times. The chain links TRBV20-1 to TRBJ2-1; D not resolved. This CDR3 is built from 11 residues. Trimming cost V 5 bases and J 4 bases, with 6 bases left between them. Germline CDR1 DFQATT, CDR2 SNEGSKA (reference sequence). The chain's CDR3 is CSAPQYNEQFF. The DNA for the CDR3 is TGCAGTGCTCCACAATACAATGAGCAGTTCTTC.

This clonotype has a count of ten or more. The genes are TRBV15 and TRBJ2-2; 7 bases align to TRBD1. Germline loops: CDR1 LNHNV, CDR2 YYDKDF (reference sequence). Trimming at V came to 0 bases and at J to 4 bases, leaving 2 bases not matched to a gene. The CDR3 length is 15 residues. The CDR3 here is CATSRDTGVTGELFF. CDR3 nucleotide sequence: TGTGCCACCAGCAGAGATACAGGGGTCACCGGGGAGCTGTTTTTT.

The CDR3 protein is CASSPSGLPNEQFF. CDR3 DNA sequence: TGTGCCAGCAGCCCGTCGGGACTACCCAATGAGCAGTTCTTC. The rearrangement uses TRBV7-6 and TRBJ2-1; 7 nucleotides agree with TRBD2. From germline, CDR1 is SGHVS and CDR2 FNYEAQ. CDR3 length: 14 residues. The junction had 7 bases not matched to a gene; V was cut back by 5 bases and J by 6 bases.

This clonotype was counted ten times or more. The V gene is TRBV20-1, the J gene TRBJ1-2; D is unclear. Germline V gene lookup returns CDR1 DFQATT and CDR2 SNEGSKA (reference sequence). Trimming stripped 3 bases from V and 3 bases from J, with 11 bases between. The CDR3 contains 13 residues. This CDR3 reads CSASPNYYYGYTF. The CDR3, as DNA: TGCAGTGCTAGCCCTAACTATTACTATGGCTACACCTTC.

This clonotype appeared many times. CDR3 region: CASSALSAPASPLHF. CDR3 nucleotide sequence: TGTGCCAGCAGCGCCTTGTCGGCCCCCGCTTCACCCCTCCACTTT. The chain links TRBV9 to TRBJ1-6; D is ambiguous. V gave up 3 bases and J gave up 9 bases, with 16 bases separating them. The germline V gene has CDR1 SGDLS and CDR2 YYNGEE. The CDR3 has 15 residues.

As to this clonotype: This could be a read error, since a much larger clone is one nucleotide away. The rearrangement uses TRBV9 and TRBJ1-3; 9 nucleotides line up with TRBD1. Germline-derived CDR1 and CDR2 are SGDLS and YYNGEE. This CDR3 spans 16 amino acids. CDR3 sequence: CGSSVADRGSGNTIYF. As DNA, the CDR3 is TGTGGCAGCAGCGTTGCGGACAGGGGCTCTGGAAACACCATATATTTT.

The rearrangement links TRBV6-1 to TRBJ2-1, with 7 bases lining up with TRBD1. The CDR3 covers 14 residues. Germline CDR1 and CDR2: MNHNS and SASEGT. The V and J ends lost 5 bases and 5 bases, in that order; junction bases with no gene match: 6. The CDR3 DNA is TGTGCCAGCAGTCAACAGGGGACCAACAATGAGCAGTTCTTC. Translating gives CASSQQGTNNEQFF.

The V and J genes are TRBV27 and TRBJ1-5; no clear D gene. Trimming pared 8 bases from V and 7 bases from J, leaving 24 bases between. Germline CDR1 is MNHEY and CDR2 is SMNVEV (reference sequence). The CDR3 runs to 16 residues. CDR3 in amino acids: CASGSTTEGAGQPQHF. The CDR3 coding sequence is TGTGCCAGCGGATCCACTACGGAAGGAGCTGGACAGCCCCAGCATTTT.

This clonotype showed up many times. The genes are TRBV6-1 and TRBJ2-5, with 16 bases aligning to TRBD2. The CDR3 runs 16 residues. The junction had 4 bases not matched to a gene; V was cut back by 5 bases and J by 4 bases. Germline V gives CDR1 MNHNS, CDR2 SASEGT. The CDR3 region has the DNA TGTGCCAGCAGTTCCGGGACTAGCGGGGGGGCAGAGACCCAGTACTTC. Protein: CASSSGTSGGAETQYF.

This clonotype was counted at least ten times. This rearrangement joins TRBV5-1 to TRBJ1-2; 7 bases line up with TRBD1. The CDR3 spans 15 residues. Losses at the gene ends were 1 base for V and 8 bases for J; bases not matched to a gene: 11. Germline assignment: CDR1 SGHRS and CDR2 YFSETQ. CDR3 region: CASSLNIDRDRGYTF. Written as DNA, the CDR3 is TGCGCCAGCAGCTTGAACATAGACAGGGACCGCGGCTACACCTTC.

This clonotype was observed a handful of times. This chain connects TRBV10-2 to TRBJ1-6; TRBD1 is a possible D gene (5 bases). Germline values: CDR1 WSHSY, CDR2 SAAADI. The CDR3 contains 15 residues. Deletions cut 2 bases from V and 3 bases from J, with 8 bases between. CDR3 nucleotide sequence: TGCGCCAGCAGTGAGAGGGGCATCTATAATTCACCCCTCCACTTT. Residues: CASSERGIYNSPLHF.

This clonotype was seen at least ten times. Written as DNA, the CDR3 is TGTGCCAGCAGCAGAACACAGGGTAGGCAAGATACGCAGTATTTT. Amino acid sequence: CASSRTQGRQDTQYF. The rearrangement links TRBV5-6 to TRBJ2-3; a possible D gene is TRBD1 (6 bases). Per germline, CDR1 SGHDT and CDR2 YYEEEE. Trimming removed 4 bases at V and 5 bases at J, with 17 bases between. The CDR3 runs 15 residues.

The sample holds a few counts of this clonotype. V and J are TRBV30 and TRBJ2-1; D is unclear. The CDR3 is made up of 11 amino acids. Trimming took off 3 bases at V and 9 bases at J, with 9 bases between the two ends. Germline V gene lookup returns CDR1 GTSNPN and CDR2 SVGIG (reference sequence). The CDR3 region is CAWRTSLEQFF. DNA for the CDR3: TGTGCCTGGAGAACCTCTCTTGAGCAGTTCTTC.

The table lists this clonotype with many counts. The rearrangement uses TRBV29-1 and TRBJ2-7; no clear D. V was cut by 6 bases and J by 0 bases, with 6 bases left in between. The CDR3 is 11 amino acids. Germline V gene data show CDR1 as SQVTM and CDR2 as ANQGSEA. CDR3 in DNA: TGCAGCGTCAAGAGCTCCTACGAGCAGTACTTC. It yields the protein CSVKSSYEQYF.

This clonotype was observed at least ten times. The chain recombines TRBV20-1 with TRBJ1-5; 10 bases are a match to TRBD1. The CDR3 spans 15 residues. Germline CDR1 reads DFQATT; CDR2 reads SNEGSKA (reference sequence). The V and J ends lost 4 bases and 6 bases, in that order; junction bases with no gene match: 9. The CDR3 DNA reads TGCAGTGCTATCTCCGGGACAGGGGAGGTTCAGCCCCAGCATTTT. Translated, it gives CSAISGTGEVQPQHF.

The rearrangement uses TRBV20-1 and TRBJ2-3; 7 positions agree with TRBD2. The germline V gene has CDR1 DFQATT and CDR2 SNEGSKA (reference sequence). CDR3 size: 16 residues. J was trimmed by 1 base and V by 3 bases; bases with no gene match: 10. The CDR3 loop is CSARSGKPTRTDTQYF. CDR3 nucleotide sequence: TGCAGTGCTAGGAGCGGGAAACCGACCCGCACAGATACGCAGTATTTT.

The chain couples TRBV3-1 to TRBJ2-7, with D tentatively TRBD1 (6 bases). There are 15 residues in the CDR3. Germline CDR1 and CDR2: LGHDT and YNNKEL (reference sequence). The germline V and J ends were trimmed by 0 bases and 2 bases, with 11 bases remaining between them. The CDR3 region has the DNA TGTGCCAGCAGCCAAGAAACGGGACATACCTACGAGCAGTACTTC. Translating gives CASSQETGHTYEQYF.

This clonotype has ten or more counts. The chain joins TRBV24-1 to TRBJ1-2, with TRBD1 matching 8 bases. J gave up 3 bases and V 3 bases, and 11 bases lay outside the gene matches. The CDR3 covers 17 residues. The germline V gene has CDR1 KGHDR and CDR2 SFDVKD. The CDR3 DNA sequence: TGTGCCACCAGTGATGGGGCCGGGACAGGAGAGGACTATGGCTACACCTTC. It codes for CATSDGAGTGEDYGYTF.

This clonotype was counted at least ten times. The chain combines TRBV28 with TRBJ2-7; D call uncertain. The CDR3 extends over 13 amino acids. V lost 3 bases and J lost 2, with 8 bases in between. Germline V CDR1 and CDR2: MDHEN, SYDVKM. Here the CDR3 DNA reads TGTGCCAGCAGTTTGCCCGCTCCCTACGAGCAGTACTTC. Translation gives CASSLPAPYEQYF. Looking up the rest from reference TRBV28 and TRBJ2-7 gives the full variable domain: DVKVTQSSRYLVKRTGEKVFLECVQDMDHENMFWYRQDPGLGLRLIYFSYDVKMKEKGDIPEGYSVSREKKERFSLILESASTNQTSMYLCASSLPAPYEQYFGPGTRLTVT.

V is TRBV28 and J is TRBJ2-4; D may be TRBD2 (7 bases). Germline V gene lookup returns CDR1 MDHEN and CDR2 SYDVKM. The V end was cut by 3 bases, the J end by 2 bases, with 17 bases between. The CDR3 runs 17 residues. CDR3 sequence (DNA): TGTGCCAGCAGTTTGATTTTAGGGGGGGGGACCAAAAACATTCAGTACTTC. Translating gives CASSLILGGGTKNIQYF.

A word on this clonotype: Being one base from a much bigger clone, this may be a read error. The genes are TRBV7-2 and TRBJ2-1, with 10 bases identical to TRBD2. CDR3 length equals 15 residues. From germline, CDR1 is SGHTA and CDR2 FQGNSA. The CDR3 sequence: CASRSSGGSYDEQFF. The CDR3 DNA is TGTGCCAGCAGATCTAGCGGGGGTTCCTACGATGAGCAGTTCTTC. The whole variable domain, filled in from reference TRBV7-2 and TRBJ2-1, reads GAGVSQSPSNKVTEKGKDVELRCDPISGHTALYWYRQSLGQGLEFLIYFQGNSAPDKSGLPSDRFSAERTGGSVSTLTIQRTQQEDSAVYLCASRSSGGSYDEQFFGPGTRLTVL.

In its sample, this clonotype was seen many times. The chain joins TRBV15 to TRBJ2-7; TRBD1 or TRBD2 may be the D gene (5 bases each). The CDR3 spans 16 residues. Trimming removed 1 base from V and 0 bases from J, with 13 bases in between. CDR1 is LNHNV and CDR2 is YYDKDF in the germline V gene (reference sequence). The CDR3 region has the DNA TGTGCCACCAGCAGAGGACCGGGACGGAGCTCCTACGAGCAGTACTTC. Translation: CATSRGPGRSSYEQYF.

This clonotype appeared a few times. The CDR3: CASRQPSGQDISRDNQPQHF. Written as DNA, the CDR3 is TGCGCCAGCAGACAACCATCGGGACAGGATATTAGTAGGGACAATCAGCCCCAGCATTTT. The chain has TRBV5-1 and TRBJ1-5; 8 bases align to TRBD1. CDR1 and CDR2 (germline): SGHRS, YFSETQ. CDR3 size: 20 residues. The V segment lost 5 bases and the J segment 3 bases; nucleotides outside the gene matches: 22.

The chain joins TRBV11-3 to TRBJ2-2; the D is unclear. CDR1 SGHNT and CDR2 YENEEA come from the germline V gene. The CDR3 consists of 16 residues. Trimming stripped 5 bases from V and 2 bases from J, with 15 bases between. Written as DNA, the CDR3 is TGTGCCAGCAGCCAGATGAATGACCCCAACACCGGGGAGCTGTTTTTT. Its protein product is CASSQMNDPNTGELFF.

The chain is built from TRBV20-1 and TRBJ2-3; D is unclear. Looked up from germline, CDR1 is DFQATT and CDR2 is SNEGSKA (reference sequence). The ends were cut back, 1 base at V and 5 bases at J, with 16 bases in the middle. The CDR3 has 15 residues. The CDR3 DNA sequence: TGCAGTGCTAGAGGTCAGAATTGGTCTAGAGATACGCAGTATTTT. As protein: CSARGQNWSRDTQYF.